One sample yielded the 20 T cell receptor beta chains listed below, sequenced in a study of a mutant IDH1 vaccine in newly diagnosed glioma. The time point here: week 35, safety follow-up. A single vaccine dose contained 300 ug of mutant IDH1 20-mer peptide, and topical imiquimod was used with it. Assay used: immunoSEQ multiplex PCR; TCRdb lists only in-frame clones, some missing. The data contain 55,000 to 65,000 clones, approximately 81% of them singletons. Their antigens remain unidentified. The material sequenced was PBMCs, taken from a glioma patient whose treatment included an IDH1 peptide vaccine. These TCRs come from a man under 40 with glioma.

This clone was picked up one time. This chain uses TRBV2 with TRBJ1-2; 7 bases are shared with TRBD1. Germline V gene sequence: CDR1 SNHLY, CDR2 FYNNEI. This CDR3 spans 13 amino acids. J gave up 8 bases and V 6 bases, and 9 bases lay outside the gene matches. The CDR3 nucleotides are TGTGCCAGCAGCGGTGAGGGGGCTCGGGGCTACACCTTC. This translates into CASSGEGARGYTF.

The chain joins TRBV18 to TRBJ2-1, with a tentative D call TRBD2 (6 bases). The CDR3 spans 14 residues. Looked up from germline, CDR1 is KGHSH and CDR2 is LQKENI. V was clipped by 1 base and J by 3 bases, with 7 bases between them. CDR3 coding DNA: TGTGCCAGCTCACCACGGAGGGACTACAATGAGCAGTTCTTC. Translated: CASSPRRDYNEQFF.

The V and J genes are TRBV18 and TRBJ2-5; D is uncertain. The CDR3 has 15 amino acids. Trimming stripped 3 bases from V and 1 base from J, with 12 bases between. Germline CDR1 KGHSH, CDR2 LQKENI. The CDR3 DNA sequence: TGTGCCAGCTCACCGGCCTCACCATTCCAAGAGACCCAGTACTTC. It yields the protein CASSPASPFQETQYF.

The chain combines TRBV7-6 with TRBJ2-5, with unresolved D. CDR3 length: 13 amino acids. Germline V CDR1 and CDR2: SGHVS, FNYEAQ. V lost 1 base and J lost 5, with 8 bases in between. CDR3 loop: CASSLVSGETQYF. For the CDR3, the DNA is TGTGCCAGCAGCTTAGTATCCGGGGAGACCCAGTACTTC.

CDR3 sequence (DNA): TGTGCCAGCAGCTTACGCCTCGGACAGTACCACGAGCAGTACTTC. Protein product: CASSLRLGQYHEQYF. The V and J genes are TRBV11-1 and TRBJ2-7, with a weak D call TRBD1 (6 bases). CDR3 length: 15 amino acids. The germline gives CDR1 SGHAT, CDR2 FQDESV (reference sequence). V was shortened by 2 bases and J by 5 bases, with 16 bases between the two germline ends. The full variable domain, its missing parts supplied by reference TRBV11-1 and TRBJ2-7, is EAEVAQSPRYKITEKSQAVAFWCDPISGHATLYWYRQILGQGPELLVQFQDESVVDDSQLPKDRFSAERLKGVDSTLKIQPAELGDSAMYLCASSLRLGQYHEQYFGPGTRLTVT.

As concerns this clone: One junction end disagrees with the germline gene, perhaps due to a read error. The sample contains more than one DNA sequence encoding this CDR3. V usage is TRBV19 and J usage is TRBJ2-1; TRBD2 agrees at 7 bases. CDR3 length: 11 amino acids. Germline loops: CDR1 LNHDA, CDR2 SQIVND (reference sequence). The CDR3 loop reads CASSMGLTQFF. The CDR3 DNA reads TGTGCTAGTAGTATGGGACTAACTCAGTTCTTC.

Only a few counts were recorded for this clone. The CDR3 DNA reads TGTGCCAGCAGCGAAGAACAGGGCCAGCACTACGAGCAGTACTTC. It encodes CASSEEQGQHYEQYF. V and J are TRBV11-2 and TRBJ2-7; TRBD1 might be the D (6 bases). This CDR3 is 15 amino acids long. Germline values: CDR1 SGHAT, CDR2 FQNNGV. V lost 5 bases and J 3 bases, leaving 17 bases between the germline ends.

The chain uses TRBV6-5 and TRBJ1-6; D remains ambiguous. The CDR3 consists of 12 residues. V was cut by 7 bases and J by 9 bases, with 10 bases left in between. Germline CDR1 and CDR2: MNHEY and SVGAGI. CDR3 DNA: TGTGCCAGCAAAAGGCTAGGTTCACCCCTCCACTTT. Translating it yields CASKRLGSPLHF.

This clone has a handful of counts. The CDR3 sequence is CASSLEGQTKAFF. Here the CDR3 DNA reads TGTGCCAGCAGCTTAGAGGGGCAGACCAAAGCTTTCTTT. The rearrangement links TRBV11-2 to TRBJ1-1, with D possibly matching TRBD1 (5 bases). The V end was cut by 0 bases, the J end by 9 bases, with 11 bases between. The CDR3 loop spans 13 amino acids. CDR1 and CDR2 (germline): SGHAT, FQNNGV.

The J gene is TRBJ1-5, the V gene TRBV7-8; no reliable D call. This CDR3 has 16 residues. The germline V and J ends were trimmed by 0 bases and 1 base, with 10 bases remaining between them. Germline CDR1 SGHVS, CDR2 FQNEAQ. This chain's CDR3 is CASSLASLQSNQPQHF. In DNA, the CDR3 is TGTGCCAGCAGCTTAGCGTCGTTACAGAGCAATCAGCCCCAGCATTTT.

The rearrangement joins TRBV27 to TRBJ1-5; D unresolved. Trimming cost V 3 bases and J 3 bases, with 9 bases left between them. Germline-derived CDR1 and CDR2 are MNHEY and SMNVEV (reference sequence). The CDR3 covers 14 residues. CDR3 amino acids: CASSFKGSNQPQHF. The CDR3 coding sequence is TGTGCCAGCAGTTTCAAGGGATCCAATCAGCCCCAGCATTTT.

The rearrangement joins TRBV10-1 to TRBJ2-5, with 8 bases matching TRBD1. V shed 0 bases, J shed 3 bases, and the junction held 9 bases outside the gene matches. Germline CDR1 WNHNN, CDR2 SYGVQD (reference sequence). The CDR3 is 17 residues long. In DNA form, the CDR3 reads TGCGCCAGCAGTGAGTCCCTTCGGACAGGGACGGAAGAGACCCAGTACTTC. Amino acids: CASSESLRTGTEETQYF.

The chain uses TRBV5-6 and TRBJ2-5; a possible D gene is TRBD2 (6 bases). Germline V gene data show CDR1 as SGHDT and CDR2 as YYEEEE. This CDR3 spans 14 amino acids. Deletions cut 4 bases from V and 2 bases from J, with 12 bases between. The CDR3 nucleotides read TGTGCCAGCAGCATACCGGGACTTCAAGAGACCCAGTACTTC. This translates into CASSIPGLQETQYF.

This chain links TRBV7-2 with TRBJ2-2, with 10 bases fitting TRBD2. The V gene end was trimmed by 2 bases and the J gene end by 7 bases; junction bases not matched to a gene: 13. CDR1 SGHTA and CDR2 FQGNSA come from the germline V gene. The CDR3 sequence is 18 residues long. CDR3 sequence (DNA): TGTGCCAGCAGCTTAAATCCGGGACTAGCGTCTGTGGGCGGGGAGCTGTTTTTT. Its protein product is CASSLNPGLASVGGELFF.

The chain uses TRBV11-2 and TRBJ1-6; 8 nucleotides agree with TRBD1. J lost 4 bases, V lost 5 bases, and 7 bases had no gene match. This CDR3 has 16 amino acids. CDR1 and CDR2 from the germline V gene are SGHAT and FQNNGV. The CDR3 is CASSTGDRRYNSPLHF. The CDR3 nucleotides read TGTGCCAGCAGCACGGGGGACAGGCGTTATAATTCACCCCTCCACTTT.

This chain links TRBV30 with TRBJ1-3; D uncertain. V was trimmed by 2 bases and J by 4 bases, leaving 12 bases between them. The CDR3 has 14 residues. Germline CDR1 is GTSNPN and CDR2 is SVGIG (reference sequence). DNA for the CDR3: TGTGCCTGGAGTCTAACAGTTTTCGGAAACACCATATATTTT. Translation: CAWSLTVFGNTIYF.

The CDR3 here is CASSITGTEQYF. CDR3 coding DNA: TGTGCCAGTAGTATAACCGGGACCGAGCAGTACTTC. The genes are TRBV19 and TRBJ2-7; D may correspond to TRBD1 or TRBD2 (5 bases each). In germline, CDR1 is LNHDA, CDR2 SQIVND (reference sequence). Trimming removed 2 bases at V and 6 bases at J, with 8 bases between. This CDR3 is 12 amino acids long.

In its sample, this clone was seen once. J is TRBJ2-1 and V is TRBV5-1, with TRBD2 identical over 8 bases. The CDR3 is 15 amino acids. J gave up 6 bases and V 4 bases, and 9 bases lay outside the gene matches. Per germline, CDR1 SGHRS and CDR2 YFSETQ. The CDR3 bases are TGCGCCAGCAGCCCCCCCGGGAGGGGACGCAATGAGCAGTTCTTC. Protein sequence: CASSPPGRGRNEQFF.

There are a few counts of this clone. The junction differs from germline at one of its ends, possibly a read error. The J gene is TRBJ2-3, the V gene TRBV2; D might be TRBD2 (6 bases). CDR1 is SNHLY and CDR2 is FYNNEI in the germline V gene. CDR3 length equals 12 residues. The DNA for the CDR3 is TGTGCCACCAGTCGGGGGACAGATACGCAGTATTTT. Its translation: CATSRGTDTQYF.

This clone was detected only a few times. The chain has TRBV9 and TRBJ1-1, with D tentatively TRBD1 (5 bases). V was clipped by 4 bases and J by 5 bases, with 12 bases between them. The CDR3 sequence is 13 residues long. Looked up from germline, CDR1 is SGDLS and CDR2 is YYNGEE. The CDR3 spells CASSPRGGTEAFF. The CDR3 DNA reads as TGTGCCAGCAGCCCTCGTGGGGGGACTGAAGCTTTCTTT.